The sequence of this TCR beta chain was determined in a study of CD8+CD57+ T cells in acquired aplastic anemia. Looking at the study overall: Sorted CD4+ and CD8+ cells gave a mean 3.2 ug DNA, range about 0.19 to 27.4 ug.

Profiling of TCR beta VDJ combinations and CDR3 sequences used genomic DNA as template. TCRdb recomputed calls from the reads with MiXCR, one row per CDR3 protein. Counted here are hundreds of thousands of distinct CDR3 sequences, around 68% occurring once; the ten biggest clones make up more than 3.5%. In regard to this clonotype: A read error may produce the germline difference seen at one junction end.

CDR3 length equals 14 residues. The germline CDR1 and CDR2 sequences are SEHNR and FQNEAQ (reference sequence). The J gene is TRBJ2-7, the V gene TRBV7-9; no firm D call. The clonotype comes from a human donor in good health, serving as a control. Material for sequencing was sorted CD4+, CD8+, or CD8+CD57+ T cells (not recorded which) from PBMCs. CDR3 sequence reads: CASSFRARSSTMSF. CDR3 nucleotides: TGTGCCAGCAGCTTCCGCGCTAGATCTTCTACAATGAGCTTC. Full variable domain (missing parts from reference TRBV7-9 and TRBJ2-7): DTGVSQNPRHKITKRGQNVTFRCDPISEHNRLYWYRQTLGQGPEFLTYFQNEAQLEKSRLLSDRFSAERPKGSFSTLEIQRTEQGDSAMYLCASSFRARSSTMSFGPGTRLTVT.